The 23 T cell receptor beta chains listed next were all sequenced from one sample in a study of sequential checkpoint blockade in melanoma. Assay: immunoSEQ multiplex PCR; the TCRdb copy retains only in-frame clones and omits some. The sample includes around 25,000 clones, roughly four fifths seen only once; the top ten take around 10%. The treatment: randomized to nivolumab then ipilimumab (arm A) or the reverse (arm B). The sample consisted of CD8+ T cells sorted from blood (inferred from file names), taken from a patient given nivolumab and ipilimumab in sequence. These receptor sequences come from a human donor with melanoma.

The J gene is TRBJ1-1, the V gene TRBV7-3; 7 bases line up with TRBD1. V lost 2 bases to trimming and J lost 0 bases; unmatched junction nucleotides: 3. There are 15 residues in the CDR3. The germline V gene encodes CDR1 SGHTA and CDR2 FQGTGA. CDR3 bases: TGTGCCAGCAGCTTAGACAGGGAAGTGAACACTGAAGCTTTCTTT. This codes for CASSLDREVNTEAFF.

V gene TRBV4-1 combines with J gene TRBJ2-2; 7 positions match TRBD1. This CDR3 comprises 16 residues. CDR1 is MGHRA, CDR2 YSYEKL, per germline. The V segment lost 5 bases and the J segment 1 base; nucleotides outside the gene matches: 7. CDR3 protein: CASSIQDRWNTGELFF. CDR3 DNA sequence: TGCGCCAGCAGCATACAGGACAGGTGGAACACCGGGGAGCTGTTTTTT.

The rearrangement uses TRBV7-9 and TRBJ2-7, with 12 bases identical to TRBD1. The ends lost 3 bases at V and 5 bases at J; junction bases unmatched: 2. Per germline, CDR1 SEHNR and CDR2 FQNEAQ (reference sequence). This CDR3 comprises 14 residues. The CDR3 DNA reads as TGTGCCAGCAGCTTGGGACAGGGGGCGAACGAGCAGTACTTC. Encoded protein: CASSLGQGANEQYF.

The chain joins TRBV6-5 to TRBJ1-1; D ambiguous. The CDR3 has 11 residues. V was pared by 8 bases and J by 1 base, with 5 bases between. Per the germline V gene, CDR1 is MNHEY and CDR2 is SVGAGI. In DNA, the CDR3 is TGTGCCAGCGGGAGGAACACTGAAGCTTTCTTT. Translation: CASGRNTEAFF.

The chain combines TRBV11-2 with TRBJ2-7, with TRBD2 identical over 10 bases. CDR3 size: 15 residues. The junction had 10 bases not matched to a gene; V was cut back by 5 bases and J by 6 bases. CDR1 SGHAT and CDR2 FQNNGV come from the germline V gene. CDR3: CASSTRTSGATEQYF. CDR3 DNA: TGTGCCAGCAGCACACGGACTAGCGGAGCGACCGAGCAGTACTTC.

The chain is built from TRBV6-6 and TRBJ2-5; D gene ambiguous. The CDR3 loop spans 15 amino acids. Germline-derived CDR1 and CDR2 are MNHNY and SVGAGI (reference sequence). With 2 bases removed from V and 1 base from J, the gap between germline ends came to 11 bases. CDR3 region: CASSYAPYSQETQYF. CDR3 DNA sequence: TGTGCCAGCAGTTACGCTCCGTACAGCCAAGAGACCCAGTACTTC.

This chain joins TRBV30 and TRBJ1-5; 8 bases agree with TRBD1. Germline V gene lookup returns CDR1 GTSNPN and CDR2 SVGIG (reference sequence). Trimming removed 0 bases from V and 0 bases from J; junction bases left unmatched: 10. The CDR3 covers 18 residues. CDR3 DNA: TGTGCCTGGAGTGTAGCGGGCCACAGGGGGGGTAGCAATCAGCCCCAGCATTTT. Its translation is CAWSVAGHRGGSNQPQHF.

The chain joins TRBV18 to TRBJ2-5; perhaps TRBD2 as D (5 bases). The germline gives CDR1 KGHSH, CDR2 LQKENI. The V end was cut by 4 bases, the J end by 3 bases, with 9 bases between. The CDR3 has 13 residues. CDR3 bases: TGTGCCAGCTCACTTGGACTCAAAGAGACCCAGTACTTC. Translated: CASSLGLKETQYF.

This sequence joins TRBV27 and TRBJ1-2, with D uncertain. Germline lookup yields CDR1 MNHEY and CDR2 SMNVEV (reference sequence). V lost 5 bases and J lost 0, with 13 bases in between. The CDR3 is 15 amino acids. The CDR3 region has the DNA TGTGCCAGCAGTCTGCGATATTCGACTAACTATGGCTACACCTTC. As protein: CASSLRYSTNYGYTF.

The chain has TRBV6-4 and TRBJ1-1, with 11 bases lining up with TRBD1. The CDR3 sequence is 13 residues long. The junction had 2 bases not matched to a gene; V was cut back by 6 bases and J by 5 bases. Per germline, CDR1 MRHNA and CDR2 SNTAGT. CDR3 DNA: TGTGCCAGCAGAGGACAGGGGGCGACTGAAGCTTTCTTT. This encodes CASRGQGATEAFF.

The rearrangement uses TRBV28 and TRBJ1-2, with TRBD1 matching 7 bases. J gave up 10 bases and V 6 bases, and 11 bases lay outside the gene matches. The CDR3 is 13 amino acids. CDR1 and CDR2 (germline): MDHEN, SYDVKM. CDR3: CASRLDRISSYTF. CDR3 nucleotides: TGTGCCAGCAGACTGGACAGGATTTCATCCTACACCTTC.

The rearrangement joins TRBV28 to TRBJ2-7; TRBD1 aligns across 8 bases. V shed 4 bases and J 6 bases; nucleotides not matched to a gene: 5. Germline CDR1 is MDHEN and CDR2 is SYDVKM. CDR3 size: 13 residues. In nucleotides, the CDR3 is TGTGCCAGCAGTTCGGGGACAGGCCGCGAGCAGTACTTC. Encoded protein: CASSSGTGREQYF.

The V gene is TRBV28, the J gene TRBJ1-2; 8 bases match TRBD1. The CDR3 has 14 amino acids. CDR1 and CDR2 (germline): MDHEN, SYDVKM. V lost 7 bases and J lost 8; bases outside the gene matches: 12. CDR3 sequence: CASIDSRGPRGYTF. Here the CDR3 DNA reads TGTGCCAGCATCGATTCCAGGGGGCCGAGGGGCTACACCTTC.

V and J are TRBV2 and TRBJ2-1; 8 positions match TRBD1. The CDR3 contains 15 residues. V lost 5 bases, J lost 7 bases, and 10 bases stayed unmatched. Per the germline V gene, CDR1 is SNHLY and CDR2 is FYNNEI. CDR3 protein: CASSSSTGGRNEQFF. DNA of the CDR3: TGTGCCAGCAGTTCCTCCACAGGGGGGCGTAATGAGCAGTTCTTC.

The V and J genes are TRBV7-8 and TRBJ2-3; 11 nucleotides match TRBD1. The ends lost 4 bases at V and 5 bases at J; junction bases unmatched: 2. This CDR3 is built from 14 residues. CDR1 is SGHVS, CDR2 FQNEAQ, per germline. CDR3 loop: CASSWGQGVDTQYF. The CDR3, as DNA: TGTGCCAGCAGCTGGGGACAGGGGGTAGATACGCAGTATTTT.

The rearrangement links TRBV5-5 to TRBJ2-3; D is undetermined. V lost 0 bases, J lost 2 bases, and 7 bases lay in between. The CDR3 length is 14 residues. Germline lookup yields CDR1 SGHKS and CDR2 YYEKEE (reference sequence). The CDR3 loop reads CASSLGGATDTQYF. CDR3 coding DNA: TGTGCCAGCAGCTTGGGAGGAGCCACAGATACGCAGTATTTT.

The chain couples TRBV27 to TRBJ2-1; 8 positions match TRBD2. V shed 5 bases, J shed 1 base, and the junction held 4 bases outside the gene matches. From germline, CDR1 is MNHEY and CDR2 SMNVEV (reference sequence). The CDR3 is 15 amino acids. The CDR3 bases are TGTGCCAGCAGTGCATCTAGCGGGTCCTACAATGAGCAGTTCTTC. This translates into CASSASSGSYNEQFF.

This chain uses TRBV7-2 with TRBJ2-7; TRBD2 matches at 11 bases. J was trimmed by 6 bases and V by 1 base; bases with no gene match: 5. Germline V gene lookup returns CDR1 SGHTA and CDR2 FQGNSA. The CDR3 is 15 amino acids. CDR3 DNA: TGTGCCAGCAGCTTAGAACTAGCGGGAGTCTCCGAGCAGTACTTC. It yields the protein CASSLELAGVSEQYF.

V is TRBV19 and J is TRBJ2-5, with D unclear. The tail of the sequence fits TRBJ2-7 better, so the J call may be wrong. CDR1 is LNHDA, CDR2 SQIVND, per germline (reference sequence). The CDR3 runs to 15 residues. The CDR3 bases are TGTGCCAGTAGTACTATGAGGCAGTTAGTCTACGAGCAGTACTTC. Residues: CASSTMRQLVYEQYF.

The rearrangement joins TRBV7-2 to TRBJ2-5; the match to TRBD2 covers 11 bases. Germline V lookup: CDR1 SGHTA, CDR2 FQGNSA. CDR3 size: 16 residues. The V segment lost 2 bases and the J segment 4 bases; nucleotides outside the gene matches: 6. CDR3 sequence reads: CASSLRTSGFGETQYF. The CDR3 DNA is TGTGCCAGCAGCTTAAGGACTAGCGGGTTCGGAGAGACCCAGTACTTC.

The genes are TRBV5-5 and TRBJ1-4, with a tentative D call TRBD1 (5 bases). Germline CDR1 and CDR2: SGHKS and YYEKEE (reference sequence). V dropped 1 base and J dropped 3 bases, with 13 bases sitting between them. CDR3 length: 16 residues. In DNA form, the CDR3 reads TGTGCCAGCAGCTTGACAGGTCGTGGTGCTAATGAAAAACTGTTTTTT. It codes for CASSLTGRGANEKLFF.

The chain recombines TRBV4-3 with TRBJ2-5, with 8 positions matching TRBD2. The CDR3 is 15 amino acids. Trimming removed 0 bases from V and 4 bases from J; junction bases left unmatched: 4. The V gene's germline CDR1 is LGHNA and CDR2 YSLEER. The CDR3 region is CASSQDPAGVETQYF. The CDR3 DNA sequence: TGCGCCAGCAGCCAAGATCCAGCGGGAGTAGAGACCCAGTACTTC.

V gene TRBV9 combines with J gene TRBJ2-1, with TRBD2 matching over 8 bases. This CDR3 region has 16 residues. Per the germline V gene, CDR1 is SGDLS and CDR2 is YYNGEE. V gave up 3 bases and J gave up 4 bases; unmatched junction bases: 9. CDR3: CASSGGASGSYNEQFF. The CDR3 coding sequence is TGTGCCAGCAGCGGAGGGGCTAGCGGGTCGTACAATGAGCAGTTCTTC.